The text below deals with one T cell receptor beta chain. What it binds is not known. Measured with immunoSEQ multiplex PCR; TCRdb has only the in-frame clones, and not every one. This table has approximately 280,000 clones, approximately 89% appearing once. These data belong to a study of Ad26.COV2.S vaccination and SARS-CoV-2 variants. Overall study: Participants got Ad26.COV2.S intramuscularly, once or twice 56 days apart. General study findings and limits: Vaccinees and placebo recipients showed similar non-spike TCR breadth.

The treatment was: roughly 20 received Ad26.COV2.S at low or high dose, single or two shots; about 5 received placebo; per-sample allocation not given. Material that was analyzed had been drawn on day 63 after the first vaccine or placebo injection. Built on an Ad26 vector, the vaccine expressed Wuhan-strain SARS-CoV-2 spike. Trimming cost V 6 bases and J 5 bases; bases outside gene matches: 13. The CDR3 covers 16 residues. Germline V CDR1 and CDR2: MRHNA, SNTAGT. The clonotype originates from a person between 18 and 60 years old who received the Ad26.COV2.S COVID-19 vaccine or a placebo. The source was peripheral blood, collected in a trial of Ad26.COV2.S vaccine versus placebo. The chain joins TRBV6-4 to TRBJ1-2; 9 nucleotides match TRBD1. The CDR3 is CASRIEQTGQGYGYTF. The CDR3 region has the DNA TGTGCCAGCAGAATAGAACAGACGGGACAGGGATATGGCTACACCTTC.